This T cell receptor (beta chain) derives from a study of T cell clones after liver transplantation. Looking at the study overall: Liver transplant recipients had immunosuppression withdrawal attempted within 2 years. TCRbeta sequencing after a pre-transplant mixed lymphocyte reaction identified graft-donor-reactive clones, later tracked in post-transplant blood. Patients counted as tolerant after at least one year off all immunosuppression, enzymes not exceeding twice normal. Study-wide points: A significant post-transplant drop in circulating graft-donor-reactive CD4 TCRbeta sequences occurred in most of the 8 subjects.

To note about this clone: Its specificity is not known.

Using immunoSEQ multiplex PCR, the repertoire was profiled, and TCRdb retains in-frame clones only, with some absent. The sample lists tens of thousands of clones; 75% to 85% were seen once. The V and J ends lost 2 bases and 6 bases respectively, with 8 bases between them. The CDR3 spans 12 residues. Germline V gives CDR1 MNHNS, CDR2 SASEGT. The receptor was isolated from a human patient who received a liver transplant. Some of these T cells may belong to the graft donor. The gene calls are TRBV6-1 and TRBJ2-7; D ambiguous. The sample was CD4+ T cells from blood, taken 12 months after liver transplant. This CDR3 reads CASSEFRFEQYF. The DNA of the CDR3 is TGTGCCAGCAGTGAATTCAGGTTCGAGCAGTACTTC.